This T cell receptor (beta chain) was captured by sequencing in a study of cytomegalovirus exposure and HLA in healthy donors. Primers for the PCR totalled 60 Vbeta and 13 Jbeta. Repertoires were generated with immunoSEQ multiplex PCR, while TCRdb's copy carries only in-frame clones and drops some. The table lists about 190,000 clones. The CDR3 runs 14 residues. Trimming shortened V by 0 bases and J by 3 bases, and 9 bases separated the two germline ends. Germline V gene sequence: CDR1 SGDLS, CDR2 YYNGEE. Sequencing was carried out using PBMCs. The chain carries TRBV9 and TRBJ1-1; D is unresolved. This receptor was obtained from a young woman in good health and CMV-seropositive. The CDR3 protein is CASSVVGEYTEAFF. CDR3 sequence (DNA): TGTGCCAGCAGCGTAGTAGGAGAGTACACTGAAGCTTTCTTT. Filled out from reference TRBV9 and TRBJ1-1, the complete variable domain reads DSGVTQTPKHLITATGQRVTLRCSPRSGDLSVYWYQQSLDQGLQFLIQYYNGEERAKGNILERFSAQQFPDLHSELNLSSLELGDSALYFCASSVVGEYTEAFFGQGTRLTVV.